The source of this T cell receptor (beta chain) is a study of cytomegalovirus exposure and HLA in healthy donors. Findings and caveats of the study: As a later analysis showed, a missense DCLRE1C variant was linked to trimming of TCR beta V- and J-genes. Specificity for CMV antigens was confirmed in vitro for a few of the CMV-associated chains.

The PCR used 60 Vbeta and 13 Jbeta primers. Repertoires were generated with immunoSEQ multiplex PCR, while TCRdb's copy carries only in-frame clones and drops some. The sample records about 150,000 clones, around four fifths being singletons. This CDR3 contains 16 residues. In germline, CDR1 is LGHNA, CDR2 YSLEER. Trimming removed 1 base from V and 4 bases from J; junction bases left unmatched: 8. For this clone: Its matching antigen is unknown.

The genes are TRBV4-3 and TRBJ2-3; 7 nucleotides agree with TRBD1. The source material was PBMCs. The origin of this receptor is a male donor in good health and CMV-seronegative. CDR3 loop: CASSQADRDGADTQYF. CDR3 bases: TGCGCCAGCAGCCAAGCCGACAGGGACGGCGCAGATACGCAGTATTTT.